The present T cell receptor beta chain was sequenced within a study of shared clonotypes between healthy human individuals. At the level of the study: Donors had three CD4 naive, three CD4 memory, two CD8 naive and one CD8 memory plate apiece. Points from the study as a whole: Some clonotypes were shared by all four sorted-subset donors, while others were not shared. The non-shared ones had lower generation probabilities than the shared ones. Represented genetic and exposure-history diversity was restricted by having few donors.

The junction had 11 bases not matched to a gene; V was cut back by 4 bases and J by 0 bases. The CDR3 is made up of 18 amino acids. The V gene's germline CDR1 is SEHNR and CDR2 FQNEAQ (reference sequence). CD8 cells regarded as naive lacked CD45RO, were positively chosen for CCR7, and omitted terminally differentiated effector memory CD45RA+ cells. Of note for this clone: Its antigen is unknown.

Investigators spread the genomic DNA of each subset evenly over several immunoSEQ plates. The method was immunoSEQ multiplex PCR; TCRdb's version includes in-frame clones alone and lacks a portion of them. Found here are under 1 million clones, about 92% of them singletons; the top ten hold 24%. The TCR sequence derives from a man aged 30 to 39 in good health. Sequenced material: naive CD8+ T cells sorted from blood. This chain uses TRBV7-9 with TRBJ2-1; 8 positions agree with TRBD1. This chain's CDR3 is CASSSTQGAIGSYNEQFF. DNA of the CDR3: TGTGCCAGCAGCTCCACTCAGGGGGCAATAGGCTCCTACAATGAGCAGTTCTTC. The variable domain in full, with the rest retrieved from reference TRBV7-9 and TRBJ2-1, is DTGVSQNPRHKITKRGQNVTFRCDPISEHNRLYWYRQTLGQGPEFLTYFQNEAQLEKSRLLSDRFSAERPKGSFSTLEIQRTEQGDSAMYLCASSSTQGAIGSYNEQFFGPGTRLTVL.